This T cell receptor (beta chain) was recorded in a study of glioma-infiltrating T cells after dendritic cell vaccination. The CDR3 sequence is 18 residues long. Germline loops: CDR1 SGHNT, CDR2 YENEEA. V lost 4 bases, J lost 1 base, and 9 bases stayed unmatched. Up to 2 ug genomic DNA was used for TCRB CDR3 amplification. Amplification used 60 V beta primers and 13 J beta primers. The repertoire was sequenced with immunoSEQ multiplex PCR; TCRdb's copy has only in-frame clones and lacks some. The sample has 45,000 to 55,000 clones, 85% seen once. The TCR was taken from a human donor with glioblastoma. V and J are TRBV11-3 and TRBJ2-7, with 14 bases that match TRBD2. The sample in question was blood, obtained before dendritic cell vaccination. The CDR3 is CASSSRLAGGPRSYEQYF. DNA of the CDR3: TGTGCCAGCAGCTCAAGACTAGCGGGAGGGCCACGTTCCTACGAGCAGTACTTC.